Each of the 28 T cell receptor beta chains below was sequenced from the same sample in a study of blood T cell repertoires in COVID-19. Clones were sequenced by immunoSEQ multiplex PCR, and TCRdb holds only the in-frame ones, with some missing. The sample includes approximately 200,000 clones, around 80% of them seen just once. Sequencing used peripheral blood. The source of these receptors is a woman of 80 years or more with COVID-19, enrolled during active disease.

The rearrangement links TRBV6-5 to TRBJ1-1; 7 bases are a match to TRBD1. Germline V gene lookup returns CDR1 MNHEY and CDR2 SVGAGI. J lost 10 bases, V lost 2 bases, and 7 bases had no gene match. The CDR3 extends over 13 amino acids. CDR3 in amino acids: CASSYVLGTVAFF. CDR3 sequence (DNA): TGTGCCAGCAGTTACGTCCTCGGGACAGTAGCTTTCTTT.

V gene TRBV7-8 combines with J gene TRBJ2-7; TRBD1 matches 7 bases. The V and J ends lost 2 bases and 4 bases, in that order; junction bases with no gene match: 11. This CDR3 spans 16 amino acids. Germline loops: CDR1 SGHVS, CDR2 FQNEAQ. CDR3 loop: CASSLLPVLQGYEQYF. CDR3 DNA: TGTGCCAGCAGCTTATTGCCGGTTCTACAGGGGTACGAGCAGTACTTC.

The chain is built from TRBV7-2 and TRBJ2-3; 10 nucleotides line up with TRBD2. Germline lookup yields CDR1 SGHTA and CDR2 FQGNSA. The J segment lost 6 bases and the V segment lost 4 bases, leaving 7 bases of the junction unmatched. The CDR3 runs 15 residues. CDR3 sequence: CASSSLAGVPDTQYF. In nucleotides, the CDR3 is TGTGCCAGCAGCTCCCTAGCGGGAGTCCCCGATACGCAGTATTTT.

The CDR3 is CASSHSGGGRYEQYF. For the CDR3, the DNA is TGTGCCAGCAGTCATAGCGGGGGGGGCCGCTACGAGCAGTACTTC. The chain is built from TRBV6-6 and TRBJ2-7, with 11 positions matching TRBD2. The CDR3 is 15 amino acids. V was clipped by 5 bases and J by 3 bases; unmatched bases: 6. In germline, CDR1 is MNHNY, CDR2 SVGAGI (reference sequence).

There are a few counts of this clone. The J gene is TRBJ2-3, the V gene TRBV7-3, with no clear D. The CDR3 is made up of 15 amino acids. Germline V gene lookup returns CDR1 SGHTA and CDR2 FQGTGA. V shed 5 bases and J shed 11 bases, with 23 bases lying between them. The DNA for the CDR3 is TGTGCCAGCAGCCAGACTCCTGGCAGTTTTAGTATGCAGTATTTT. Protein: CASSQTPGSFSMQYF. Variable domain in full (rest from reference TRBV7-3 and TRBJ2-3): GAGVSQTPSNKVTEKGKYVELRCDPISGHTALYWYRQSLGQGPEFLIYFQGTGAADDSGLPNDRFFAVRPEGSVSTLKIQRTERGDSAVYLCASSQTPGSFSMQYFGPGTRLTVL.

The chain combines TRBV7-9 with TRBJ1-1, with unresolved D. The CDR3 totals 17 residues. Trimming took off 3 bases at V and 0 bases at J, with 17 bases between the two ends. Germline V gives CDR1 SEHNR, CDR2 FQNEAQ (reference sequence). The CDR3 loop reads CASSFPGSNPLNTEAFF. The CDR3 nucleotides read TGTGCCAGCAGCTTCCCGGGGTCGAACCCTCTGAACACTGAAGCTTTCTTT.

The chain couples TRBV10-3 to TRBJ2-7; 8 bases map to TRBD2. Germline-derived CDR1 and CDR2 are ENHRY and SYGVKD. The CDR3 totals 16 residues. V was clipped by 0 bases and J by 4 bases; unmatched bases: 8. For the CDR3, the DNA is TGTGCCATCAGTGAGTCGGGACGGGAGGGCCTATACGAGCAGTACTTC. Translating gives CAISESGREGLYEQYF.

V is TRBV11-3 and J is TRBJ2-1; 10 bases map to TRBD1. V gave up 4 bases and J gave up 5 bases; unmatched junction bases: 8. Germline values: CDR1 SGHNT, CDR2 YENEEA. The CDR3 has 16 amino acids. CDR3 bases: TGTGCCAGCAGCTCGCCGGACAGGGGGTTCGACAATGAGCAGTTCTTC. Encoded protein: CASSSPDRGFDNEQFF.

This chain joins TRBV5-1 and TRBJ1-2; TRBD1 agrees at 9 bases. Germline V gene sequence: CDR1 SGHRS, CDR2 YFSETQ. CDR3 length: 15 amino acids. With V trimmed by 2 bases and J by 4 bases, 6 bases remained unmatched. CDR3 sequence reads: CASSLTGGASYGYTF. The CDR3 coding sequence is TGCGCCAGCAGCTTAACAGGGGGCGCAAGCTATGGCTACACCTTC.

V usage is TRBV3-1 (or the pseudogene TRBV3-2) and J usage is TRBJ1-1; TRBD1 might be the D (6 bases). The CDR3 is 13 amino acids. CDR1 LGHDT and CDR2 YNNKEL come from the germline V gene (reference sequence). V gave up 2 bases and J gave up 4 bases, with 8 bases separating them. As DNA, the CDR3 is TGTGCCAGCAGCCAACTACAGGGCACTGAAGCTTTCTTT. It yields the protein CASSQLQGTEAFF.

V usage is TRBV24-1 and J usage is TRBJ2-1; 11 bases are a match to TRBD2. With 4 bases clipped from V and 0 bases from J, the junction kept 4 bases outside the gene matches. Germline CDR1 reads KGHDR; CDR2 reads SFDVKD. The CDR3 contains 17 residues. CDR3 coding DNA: TGTGCCACCAGTGACGCACTAGCGGGAGACTCCTACAATGAGCAGTTCTTC. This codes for CATSDALAGDSYNEQFF.

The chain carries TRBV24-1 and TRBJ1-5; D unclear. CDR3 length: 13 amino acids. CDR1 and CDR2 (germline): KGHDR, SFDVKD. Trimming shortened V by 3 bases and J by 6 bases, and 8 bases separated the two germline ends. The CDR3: CATSDGQIQPQHF. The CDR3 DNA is TGTGCCACCAGTGATGGGCAGATTCAGCCCCAGCATTTT.

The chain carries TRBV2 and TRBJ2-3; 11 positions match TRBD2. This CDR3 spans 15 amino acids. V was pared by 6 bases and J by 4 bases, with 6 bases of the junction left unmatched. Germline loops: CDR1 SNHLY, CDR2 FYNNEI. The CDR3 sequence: CASRLTSGSSDTQYF. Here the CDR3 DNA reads TGTGCCAGCAGGCTTACTAGCGGGAGTTCAGATACGCAGTATTTT.

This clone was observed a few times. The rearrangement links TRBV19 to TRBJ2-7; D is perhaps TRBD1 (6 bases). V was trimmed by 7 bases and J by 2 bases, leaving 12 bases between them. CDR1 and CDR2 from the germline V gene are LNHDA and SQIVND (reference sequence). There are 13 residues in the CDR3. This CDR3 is CASKSWDTYEQYF. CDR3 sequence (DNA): TGTGCCAGTAAGAGTTGGGACACCTACGAGCAGTACTTC. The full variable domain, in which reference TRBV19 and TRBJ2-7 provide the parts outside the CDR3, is DGGITQSPKYLFRKEGQNVTLSCEQNLNHDAMYWYRQDPGQGLRLIYYSQIVNDFQKGDIAEGYSVSREKKESFPLTVTSAQKNPTAFYLCASKSWDTYEQYFGPGTRLTVT.

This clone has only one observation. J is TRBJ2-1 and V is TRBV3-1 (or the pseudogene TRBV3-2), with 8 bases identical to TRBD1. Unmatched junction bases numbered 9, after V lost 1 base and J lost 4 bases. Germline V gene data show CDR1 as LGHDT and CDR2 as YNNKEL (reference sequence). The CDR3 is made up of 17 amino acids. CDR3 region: CASSQGLGQVNYNEQFF. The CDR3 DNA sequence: TGTGCCAGCAGCCAAGGATTGGGACAGGTTAATTACAATGAGCAGTTCTTC.

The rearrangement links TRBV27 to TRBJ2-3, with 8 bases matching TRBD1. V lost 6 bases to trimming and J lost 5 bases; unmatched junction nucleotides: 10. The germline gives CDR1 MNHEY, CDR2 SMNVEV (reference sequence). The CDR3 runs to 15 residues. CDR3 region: CASRTRQGRRDTQYF. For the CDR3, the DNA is TGTGCCAGCAGAACACGACAGGGGCGGCGAGATACGCAGTATTTT.

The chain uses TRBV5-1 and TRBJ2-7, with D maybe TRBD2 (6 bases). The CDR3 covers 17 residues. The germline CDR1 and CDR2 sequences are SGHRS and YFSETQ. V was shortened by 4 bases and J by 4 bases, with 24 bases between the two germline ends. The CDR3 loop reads CASSPRAPGLSWYEQYF. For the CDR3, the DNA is TGCGCCAGCAGCCCCAGGGCCCCGGGACTGTCTTGGTACGAGCAGTACTTC. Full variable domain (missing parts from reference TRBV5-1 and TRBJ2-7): KAGVTQTPRYLIKTRGQQVTLSCSPISGHRSVSWYQQTPGQGLQFLFEYFSETQRNKGNFPGRFSGRQFSNSRSEMNVSTLELGDSALYLCASSPRAPGLSWYEQYFGPGTRLTVT.

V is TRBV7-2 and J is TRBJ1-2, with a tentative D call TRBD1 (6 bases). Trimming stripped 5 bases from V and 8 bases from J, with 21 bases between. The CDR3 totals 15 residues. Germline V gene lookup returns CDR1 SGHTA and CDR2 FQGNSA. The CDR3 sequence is CASSTGAGANSGYTF. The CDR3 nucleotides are TGTGCCAGCAGCACCGGGGCGGGGGCGAATAGCGGCTACACCTTC.

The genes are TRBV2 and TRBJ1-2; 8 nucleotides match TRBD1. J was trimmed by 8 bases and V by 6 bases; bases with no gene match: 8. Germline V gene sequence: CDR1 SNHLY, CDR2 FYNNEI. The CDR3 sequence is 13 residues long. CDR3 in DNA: TGTGCCAGCAGCGCGGGACAGGAGGGGGGCTACACCTTC. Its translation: CASSAGQEGGYTF.

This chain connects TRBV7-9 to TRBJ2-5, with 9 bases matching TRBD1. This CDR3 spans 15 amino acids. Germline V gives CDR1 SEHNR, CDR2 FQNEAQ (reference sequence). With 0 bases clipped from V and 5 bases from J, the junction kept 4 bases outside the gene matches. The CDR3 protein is CASSLAQGAPETQYF. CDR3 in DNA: TGTGCCAGCAGCTTAGCACAGGGGGCACCCGAGACCCAGTACTTC. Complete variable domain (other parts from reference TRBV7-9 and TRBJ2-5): DTGVSQNPRHKITKRGQNVTFRCDPISEHNRLYWYRQTLGQGPEFLTYFQNEAQLEKSRLLSDRFSAERPKGSFSTLEIQRTEQGDSAMYLCASSLAQGAPETQYFGPGTRLLVL.

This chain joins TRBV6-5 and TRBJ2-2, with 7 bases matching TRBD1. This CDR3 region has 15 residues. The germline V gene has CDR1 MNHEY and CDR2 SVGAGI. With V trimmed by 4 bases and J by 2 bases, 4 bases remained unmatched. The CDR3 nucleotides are TGTGCCAGCAGTTTCGCAGGGGGTAACACCGGGGAGCTGTTTTTT. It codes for CASSFAGGNTGELFF.

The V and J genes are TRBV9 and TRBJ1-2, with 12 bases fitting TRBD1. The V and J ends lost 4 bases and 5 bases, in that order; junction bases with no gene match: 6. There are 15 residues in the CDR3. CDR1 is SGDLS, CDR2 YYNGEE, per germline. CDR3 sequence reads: CASSPPGQGAYGYTF. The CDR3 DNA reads TGTGCCAGCAGCCCCCCGGGACAGGGGGCTTATGGCTACACCTTC. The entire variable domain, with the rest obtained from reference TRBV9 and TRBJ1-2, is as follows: DSGVTQTPKHLITATGQRVTLRCSPRSGDLSVYWYQQSLDQGLQFLIQYYNGEERAKGNILERFSAQQFPDLHSELNLSSLELGDSALYFCASSPPGQGAYGYTFGSGTRLTVV.

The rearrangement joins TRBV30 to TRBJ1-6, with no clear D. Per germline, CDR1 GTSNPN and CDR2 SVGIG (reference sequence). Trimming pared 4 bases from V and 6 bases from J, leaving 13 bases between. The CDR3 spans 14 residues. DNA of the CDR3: TGTGCCTGGACGGCGATGGGCCGTAATTCACCCCTCCACTTT. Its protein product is CAWTAMGRNSPLHF.

The DNA for the CDR3 is TGTGCCTCGGGTGGGCTCAGGGGGTATGGCTACACCTTC. Its translation: CASGGLRGYGYTF. The V gene is TRBV30, the J gene TRBJ1-2; 7 bases line up with TRBD1. Germline-derived CDR1 and CDR2 are GTSNPN and SVGIG (reference sequence). V dropped 7 bases and J dropped 5; count of bases not matched to a gene: 10. CDR3 length: 13 residues.

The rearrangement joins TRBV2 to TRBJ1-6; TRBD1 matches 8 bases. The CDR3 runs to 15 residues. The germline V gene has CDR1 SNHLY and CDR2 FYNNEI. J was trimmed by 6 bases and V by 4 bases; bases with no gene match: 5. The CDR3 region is CASSGAGGGNSPLHF. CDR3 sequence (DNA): TGTGCCAGCAGTGGGGCAGGGGGCGGTAATTCACCCCTCCACTTT.

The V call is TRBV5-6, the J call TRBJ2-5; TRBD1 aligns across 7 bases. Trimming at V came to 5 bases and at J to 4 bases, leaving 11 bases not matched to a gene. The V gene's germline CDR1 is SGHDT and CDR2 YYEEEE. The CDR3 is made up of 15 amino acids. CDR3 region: CASRATGILRETQYF. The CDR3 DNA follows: TGTGCCAGCAGGGCGACAGGGATTCTAAGAGAGACCCAGTACTTC. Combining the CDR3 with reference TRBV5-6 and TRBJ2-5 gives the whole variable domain DAGVTQSPTHLIKTRGQQVTLRCSPKSGHDTVSWYQQALGQGPQFIFQYYEEEERQRGNFPDRFSGHQFPNYSSELNVNALLLGDSALYLCASRATGILRETQYFGPGTRLLVL.

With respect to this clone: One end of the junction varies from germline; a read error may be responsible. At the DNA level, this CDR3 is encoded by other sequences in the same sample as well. CDR3 residues: CASSNLRTGEISYEQYF. The CDR3 nucleotides are TGTGCCAGCAGCAATTTAAGGACAGGTGAGATCTCCTATGAGCAGTACTTC. J is TRBJ2-7 and V is TRBV5-8; 7 positions agree with TRBD1. There are 17 residues in the CDR3. Germline V gene sequence: CDR1 SGHTS, CDR2 YDEGEE. Variable domain in full (rest from reference TRBV5-8 and TRBJ2-7): EAGVTQSPTHLIKTRGQQATLRCSPISGHTSVYWYQQALGLGLQFLLWYDEGEERNRGNFPPRFSGRQFPNYSSELNVNALELEDSALYLCASSNLRTGEISYEQYFGPGTRLTVT.

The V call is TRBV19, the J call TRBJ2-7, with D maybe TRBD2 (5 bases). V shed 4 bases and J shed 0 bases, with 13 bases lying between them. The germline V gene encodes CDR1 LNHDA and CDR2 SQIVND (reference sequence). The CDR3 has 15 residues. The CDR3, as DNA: TGTGCCAGTAGTAAAAATCCAGCGGACTCCTACGAGCAGTACTTC. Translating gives CASSKNPADSYEQYF.